This TCR beta chain was obtained from a study of PD-1 blockade in mismatch repair-deficient tumors. General observations from the study: Rapid post-treatment expansion, then contraction, generally preceding radiologic response, marked tumor-resident clones.

The CDR3 is made up of 16 amino acids. V was pared by 4 bases and J by 1 base, with 3 bases of the junction left unmatched. CDR1 SGHRS and CDR2 YFSETQ come from the germline V gene. A note on this clone: Its antigen is unknown.

TCRdb's copy holds only in-frame clones and misses some; the assay was immunoSEQ multiplex PCR. Here the sample spans about 39,000 clones, roughly 84% being singletons. V gene TRBV5-1 combines with J gene TRBJ1-3; 12 bases fit TRBD1. This receptor was obtained from an adult with mismatch repair-deficient cancer. Sequences were derived from PBMCs, sampled around 40 weeks after starting pembrolizumab. The CDR3 spells CASSLGQGASGNTIYF. The CDR3 bases are TGCGCCAGCAGCCTGGGACAGGGGGCGTCTGGAAACACCATATATTTT.